The rows below give T cell receptor beta chains drawn from one sample of a study of T cell repertoires in ileal Crohn's disease. The repertoire was sequenced with immunoSEQ multiplex PCR; TCRdb's copy has only in-frame clones and lacks some. The table includes around 4,400 clones, around 80% detected once. Sequenced material: ileal tissue. The receptors originated from an adult with Crohn's disease. CDR3s include the opening cysteine and the closing phenylalanine or tryptophan. The order of the fields is D gene, clone size, V gene, J gene, CDR3 DNA, CDR3 protein. The D gene is left open where the match is weak. Clone size is shown for a subset of rows, as once, few, many or a class of expanded clone.

d_call: TRBD1
clone_size: NA
v_call: TRBV29-1
j_call: TRBJ1-4
cdr3_nt: TGCAGCGTTGGACAGGGGGGAGAAAAACTGTTTTTT
cdr3_aa: CSVGQGGEKLFF

d_call: NA
clone_size: NA
v_call: TRBV4-1
j_call: TRBJ2-2
cdr3_nt: TGCGCCAGCAGCCGTGAGGTAGATGGGGAGCTGTTTTTT
cdr3_aa: CASSREVDGELFF

d_call: TRBD1
clone_size: NA
v_call: TRBV10-3
j_call: TRBJ1-1
cdr3_nt: TGTGCCATCAGGTCCGGGACAGGGGGGACTGAAGCTTTCTTT
cdr3_aa: CAIRSGTGGTEAFF

d_call: TRBD2
clone_size: few
v_call: TRBV7-2
j_call: TRBJ2-2
cdr3_nt: TGTGCCAGCAGCCCCCAGCGGGAGGCCACCGGGGAGCTGTTTTTT
cdr3_aa: CASSPQREATGELFF

d_call: NA
clone_size: NA
v_call: TRBV19
j_call: TRBJ1-1
cdr3_nt: TGTGCCAGTATGCGGGCGACTGAAGCTTTCTTT
cdr3_aa: CASMRATEAFF

d_call: NA
clone_size: NA
v_call: TRBV18
j_call: TRBJ2-1
cdr3_nt: TGTGCCAGCTCACCATTGGGTAGCAACGATGAGCAGTTCTTC
cdr3_aa: CASSPLGSNDEQFF

d_call: NA
clone_size: NA
v_call: TRBV5-1
j_call: TRBJ2-2
cdr3_nt: TGCGCCAGCAGCATCGGGACTACAGGGTCCGGGGAGCTGTTTTTT
cdr3_aa: CASSIGTTGSGELFF

d_call: TRBD2
clone_size: NA
v_call: TRBV28
j_call: TRBJ2-3
cdr3_nt: TGTGCCAGCAGTTTAGAACTAGCGGGAGCCCGGGGTACGCAGTATTTT
cdr3_aa: CASSLELAGARGTQYF

d_call: TRBD1
clone_size: once
v_call: TRBV5-1
j_call: TRBJ2-7
cdr3_nt: TGCGCCAGCAGAGGTTCGAGACAGGGAATCAACGAGCAGTACTTC
cdr3_aa: CASRGSRQGINEQYF

d_call: NA
clone_size: NA
v_call: TRBV30
j_call: TRBJ1-5
cdr3_nt: TGTGCCTGGAGAGGCGGCCCAAGAAGTGTCAGGGCCGATCAGCCCCAGCATTTT
cdr3_aa: CAWRGGPRSVRADQPQHF

d_call: TRBD2
clone_size: few
v_call: TRBV5-4
j_call: TRBJ2-1
cdr3_nt: TGTGCCAGCAGCTCCGACGTAAGACCGGGGGGTGAGCAGTTCTTC
cdr3_aa: CASSSDVRPGGEQFF

d_call: TRBD1
clone_size: NA
v_call: TRBV6-1
j_call: TRBJ1-2
cdr3_nt: TGTGCCAGCAGTGAAGGCGACACCCATACAGGGGCGCGGGGCTATGGCTACACCTTC
cdr3_aa: CASSEGDTHTGARGYGYTF

d_call: NA
clone_size: NA
v_call: TRBV28
j_call: TRBJ1-2
cdr3_nt: TGTGCCAGCAGTTTATCACAGTTCTATGGCTACACCTTC
cdr3_aa: CASSLSQFYGYTF

d_call: NA
clone_size: NA
v_call: TRBV29-1
j_call: TRBJ1-2
cdr3_nt: TGCAGCGTTGGGGGGCGCTCCTATGGCTACACCTTC
cdr3_aa: CSVGGRSYGYTF

d_call: NA
clone_size: few
v_call: TRBV6-5
j_call: TRBJ2-6
cdr3_nt: TGTGCCAGCAGTTACGGGGCCTCTGGGGCCAACGTCCTGACTTTC
cdr3_aa: CASSYGASGANVLTF

d_call: NA
clone_size: NA
v_call: TRBV30
j_call: TRBJ1-1
cdr3_nt: TGTGCCTGGAGTATGGGGGCGGACGACACTGAAGCTTTCTTT
cdr3_aa: CAWSMGADDTEAFF

d_call: NA
clone_size: few
v_call: TRBV6-5
j_call: TRBJ1-1
cdr3_nt: TGTGCCAGCAGTTACCAGGGTTCATCTGAAGCTTTCTTT
cdr3_aa: CASSYQGSSEAFF

d_call: NA
clone_size: NA
v_call: TRBV5-1
j_call: TRBJ1-5
cdr3_nt: TGCGCCAGCAGGACAGACAGGAGCAATCAGCCCCAGCATTTT
cdr3_aa: CASRTDRSNQPQHF